What follows is one T cell receptor (beta chain) and its context. Antigen specificity is unknown. These data belong to a study of OX40 agonist ivuxolimab in advanced cancers. Study-level background: The study reported partial responses in three patients: one hepatocellular carcinoma, two cutaneous melanoma. Study outcomes and limitations: Antigens targeted by the expanded peripheral T cells were not determined. In a subset of nonresponders, normalized T-cell clonal expansion was also low.

Some clones are missing from TCRdb's copy, which holds only in-frame ones; the method was immunoSEQ multiplex PCR. The table records 60,000 to 75,000 clones, almost 90% of them present only once. The source was CD4+ or CD8+ T cells sorted from blood, collected in a trial of the OX40 agonist ivuxolimab. This sequence was found in an adult with an advanced solid tumor such as melanoma, head and neck, liver or kidney cancer.

The CDR3 region has the DNA TGTGCCAGCAGTAAGAGGACTAGCGGGGGGGCAAAGACCCAGTACTTC. The encoded protein is CASSKRTSGGAKTQYF. V gene TRBV2 combines with J gene TRBJ2-5; TRBD2 matches at 15 bases. Germline CDR1 is SNHLY and CDR2 is FYNNEI. This CDR3 spans 16 amino acids. J lost 6 bases, V lost 5 bases, and 7 bases had no gene match.